The entry below describes one TCR beta chain. This record belongs to a study of blood T cell repertoires in COVID-19. Clones were read by immunoSEQ multiplex PCR, and TCRdb kept only the in-frame ones, dropping some. The sample holds more than 95,000 clones, under 90% seen once. Trimming cost V 5 bases and J 4 bases; bases outside gene matches: 7. Germline values: CDR1 MDHEN, CDR2 SYDVKM. The CDR3 runs to 15 residues. The rearrangement uses TRBV28 and TRBJ2-7, with TRBD1 matching 11 bases. The TCR was taken from a man aged 80 or over with acute or convalescent COVID-19. What was sequenced was peripheral blood. CDR3 residues: CASSLGTGGGYEQYF. The CDR3 bases are TGTGCCAGCAGTCTCGGGACAGGGGGTGGGTACGAGCAGTACTTC.